Following are 8 T cell receptor beta chains from one sample sequenced in a study of T cells after yellow fever vaccination. TCRdb analysed the 5' RACE reads with MiXCR anew, one entry per CDR3 protein. The sample holds a few hundred thousand distinct CDR3 sequences; approximately 4% are singletons and the top ten take 19%. The specimen comprised PBMCs, sampled 15 days after the yellow fever booster vaccination. These receptors originate from a man aged 18 to 30 who received the YFV17D yellow fever vaccine.

On this clonotype itself: A much larger clone sits a single nucleotide away, making a read error possible. The chain recombines TRBV4-1 with TRBJ2-2; tentative D call: TRBD1 (7 bases). CDR3 length equals 16 residues. Per germline, CDR1 MGHRA and CDR2 YSYEKL. CDR3 residues: CASSRTGDSDTGEQFF. CDR3 nucleotide sequence: TGCGCCAGCAGCCGTACAGGGGACTCGGACACCGGGGAGCAGTTTTTT.

This clonotype came up many times. The V and J genes are TRBV5-1 and TRBJ2-3, with D perhaps TRBD1 (5 bases). The germline V gene encodes CDR1 SGHRS and CDR2 YFSETQ. Trimming shortened V by 1 base and J by 5 bases, and 14 bases separated the two germline ends. CDR3 length equals 15 residues. CDR3 protein: CASSLQGPPGDTQYF. The CDR3 DNA reads as TGCGCCAGCAGCTTGCAGGGCCCTCCCGGAGATACGCAGTATTTT.

This clonotype was found many times. The chain has TRBV5-1 and TRBJ1-2; D remains unclear. CDR1 SGHRS and CDR2 YFSETQ come from the germline V gene. V was shortened by 5 bases and J by 2 bases, with 10 bases between the two germline ends. The CDR3 totals 13 residues. CDR3 coding DNA: TGCGCCAGCAGGCCCCCGGAGAACTATGGCTACACCTTC. Protein product: CASRPPENYGYTF.

This clonotype was seen a few times. The rearrangement links TRBV7-9 to TRBJ2-1; 8 bases agree with TRBD2. The CDR3 length is 16 residues. Germline lookup yields CDR1 SEHNR and CDR2 FQNEAQ (reference sequence). The V segment lost 3 bases and the J segment 4 bases; nucleotides outside the gene matches: 8. The CDR3 sequence: CASSFDSGAFYNEQFF. CDR3 sequence (DNA): TGTGCCAGCAGCTTCGATAGCGGGGCCTTTTACAATGAGCAGTTCTTC.

Regarding this clonotype: The junction differs from germline at one of its ends, possibly a read error. The chain employs TRBV20-1 and TRBJ2-5, with 12 bases aligning to TRBD2. CDR1 is DFQATT and CDR2 is SNEGSKA in the germline V gene (reference sequence). The CDR3 runs to 15 residues. The CDR3 sequence is CSARGLAGGRETQYF. The CDR3 region has the DNA TGCAGTGCAAGAGGCCTAGCGGGGGGGCGGGAGACCCAGTACTTC.

This clonotype occurred many times. The chain recombines TRBV20-1 with TRBJ1-2; weak D call: TRBD1 (5 bases). Germline loops: CDR1 DFQATT, CDR2 SNEGSKA (reference sequence). V was clipped by 5 bases and J by 6 bases, with 13 bases between them. The length of the CDR3 is 12 residues. CDR3 nucleotide sequence: TGCAGTGCTGGCGGACATACAAATGGCTACACCTTC. This sequence encodes CSAGGHTNGYTF.

This clonotype was recorded many times. V is TRBV18 and J is TRBJ1-4; D is uncertain. Between the trimmed V and J ends, which lost 3 bases and 7 bases, there was a span of 6 bases. CDR1 and CDR2 from the germline V gene are KGHSH and LQKENI. The CDR3 spans 12 residues. The CDR3 nucleotides are TGTGCCAGCTCACCGGGTTTTGAAAAACTGTTTTTT. Translation gives CASSPGFEKLFF.

This clonotype was counted at least ten times. The genes are TRBV6-6 and TRBJ1-1, with D hard to call. The CDR3 spans 13 residues. Deletions cut 0 bases from V and 8 bases from J, with 10 bases between. Looked up from germline, CDR1 is MNHNY and CDR2 is SVGAGI (reference sequence). The CDR3 DNA reads as TGTGCCAGCAGTTACTCCAATGGTTTGGAAGCTTTCTTT. Protein product: CASSYSNGLEAFF.